This T cell receptor beta chain was recovered during a study of naive and memory T cell subsets. Regarding the study as a whole: Over 95% of naive TCR sequences appeared only once after error correction, unlike memory subsets. Especially in CD8 cells, naive repertoires contained a few larger clonotypes, possibly CD45RA-re-expressing memory cells.

This clonotype was counted many times. Its antigen is currently unknown. The length of the CDR3 is 13 residues. Trimming shortened V by 0 bases and J by 5 bases, and 5 bases separated the two germline ends. The germline CDR1 and CDR2 sequences are KGHDR and SFDVKD. Both TRBC1 and TRBC2 were covered by a beta constant-region primer of two equimolar oligonucleotides. Ligated cDNA was amplified by four rounds of PCR with nested alpha and beta constant-region primers and SP2. TCRdb reanalysed the UMI-ligation and nested PCR reads using MiXCR and keeps one entry per CDR3 protein. Found here are 90,000 to 120,000 distinct CDR3 sequences, approximately 14% of them singletons; the top ten hold around 2.7%.

This sequence was found in a human donor in good health. The source material was naive CD8+ T cells from blood. The chain carries TRBV24-1 and TRBJ2-3, with D hard to call. In nucleotides, the CDR3 is TGTGCCACCAGTGATTTGTTGCAAGATACGCAGTATTTT. Residues: CATSDLLQDTQYF.